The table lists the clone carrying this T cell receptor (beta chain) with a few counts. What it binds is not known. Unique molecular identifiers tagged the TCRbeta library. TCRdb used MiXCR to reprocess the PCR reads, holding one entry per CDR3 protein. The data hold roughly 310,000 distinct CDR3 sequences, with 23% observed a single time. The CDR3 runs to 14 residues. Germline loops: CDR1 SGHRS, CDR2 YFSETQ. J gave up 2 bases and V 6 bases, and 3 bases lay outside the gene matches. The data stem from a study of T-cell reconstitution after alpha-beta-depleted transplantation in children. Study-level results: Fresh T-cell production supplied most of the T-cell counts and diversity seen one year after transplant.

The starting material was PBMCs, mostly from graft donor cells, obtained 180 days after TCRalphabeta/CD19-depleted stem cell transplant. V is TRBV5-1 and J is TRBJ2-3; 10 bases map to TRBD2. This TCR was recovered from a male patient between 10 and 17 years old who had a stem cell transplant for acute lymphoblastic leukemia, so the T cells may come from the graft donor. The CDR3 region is CASKLAGPTDTQYF. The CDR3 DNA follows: TGCGCCAGCAAACTAGCGGGACCCACAGATACGCAGTATTTT.